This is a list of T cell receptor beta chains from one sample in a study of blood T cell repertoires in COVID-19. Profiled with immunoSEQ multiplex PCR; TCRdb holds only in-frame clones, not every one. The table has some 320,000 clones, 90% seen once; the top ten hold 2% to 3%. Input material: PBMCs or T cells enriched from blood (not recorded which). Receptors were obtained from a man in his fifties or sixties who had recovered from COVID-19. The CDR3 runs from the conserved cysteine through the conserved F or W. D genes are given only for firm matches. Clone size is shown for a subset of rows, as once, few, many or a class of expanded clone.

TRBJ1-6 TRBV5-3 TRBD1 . TGTGCCAGAAGCGCCGGGACAGGGGGAAATTCACCCCTCCACTTT CARSAGTGGNSPLHF
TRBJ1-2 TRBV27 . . TGTGCCAGCAGTCCCCGGGTAGGAGGCTACACCTTC CASSPRVGGYTF
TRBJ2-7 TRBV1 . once TGCACCAGCAGCCAAGAGAGTGTCGCTAGCGGGGGGGGCCCGCCTAACTACGAGCAGTACTTC CTSSQESVASGGGPPNYEQYF
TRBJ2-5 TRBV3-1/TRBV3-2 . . TGTGCCAGCAGCCATGACAAATCAAGGCAAGAGACCCAGTACTTC CASSHDKSRQETQYF
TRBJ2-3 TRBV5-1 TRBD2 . TGCGCCAGCAGCTTGGGACCGGGACTAGACACAGATACGCAGTATTTT CASSLGPGLDTDTQYF
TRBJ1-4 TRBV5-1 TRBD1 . TGCGCCAGCAGCCAAGGGACAGAGTATGAAAAACTGTTTTTT CASSQGTEYEKLFF
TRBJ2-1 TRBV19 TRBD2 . TGTGCCAGTAGTCCAGCGGGATTTGAGCAGTTCTTC CASSPAGFEQFF
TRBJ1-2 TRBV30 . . TGTGCCTGGAGATTAAACTATGGCTACACCTTC CAWRLNYGYTF
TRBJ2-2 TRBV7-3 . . TGTGCCAGCAGCTTACTCCCCTCGAACCTGGGGCCCGGGGAGCTGTTTTTT CASSLLPSNLGPGELFF
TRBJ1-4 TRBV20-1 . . TGCAGTGCTAGTAAGGGGGTTCCAACTAATGAAAAACTGTTTTTT CSASKGVPTNEKLFF
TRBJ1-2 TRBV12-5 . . TGTGCTAGTGGTTTTTCAGACTGGAACTATGGCTACACCTTC CASGFSDWNYGYTF
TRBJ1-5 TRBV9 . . TGTGCCAGCAGCGTAGGACAGAATCAGCCCCAGCATTTT CASSVGQNQPQHF
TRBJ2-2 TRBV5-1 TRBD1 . TGCGCCAGCAGCTCCCAGACCCGGACAGGGATCGGGGAGCTGTTTTTT CASSSQTRTGIGELFF
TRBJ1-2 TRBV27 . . TGTGCCAGCAGTCTAGACCTTAACTATGGCTACACCTTC CASSLDLNYGYTF
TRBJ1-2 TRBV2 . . TGTGCCAGCAGTTCGAGGAGGGTGGTTAACTATGGCTACACCTTC CASSSRRVVNYGYTF
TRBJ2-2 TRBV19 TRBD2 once TGTGCCAGTAGTTCCCCTCGCGGGGGGCCACAAAGAATCACCGGGGAGCTGTTTTTT CASSSPRGGPQRITGELFF
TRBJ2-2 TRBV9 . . TGTGCCAGCAAGGGGTTGAGTGGCGGGGAGCTGTTTTTT CASKGLSGGELFF
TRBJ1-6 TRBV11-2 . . TGTGCCAGCAGCGGAGGGTCTAGGGATTCACCCCTCCACTTT CASSGGSRDSPLHF
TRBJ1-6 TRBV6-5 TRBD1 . TGTGCCAGCAGTTACCGACAGGGCTCCTATAATTCACCCCTCCACTTT CASSYRQGSYNSPLHF
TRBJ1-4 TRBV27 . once TGTGCCAGCAGGGAGGGGTCGGCTAATGAAAAACTGTTTTTT CASREGSANEKLFF
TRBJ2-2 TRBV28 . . TGTGCCAGCAGTTTAGGGACATACACCGGGGAGCTGTTTTTT CASSLGTYTGELFF
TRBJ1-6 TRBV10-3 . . TGTGCCATCAGTGTAGTAAGCGGCGGTAATTCACCCCTCCACTTT CAISVVSGGNSPLHF
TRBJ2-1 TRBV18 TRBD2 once TGTGCCAGCTCACGGACTAGCGGATACAATGAGCAGTTCTTC CASSRTSGYNEQFF
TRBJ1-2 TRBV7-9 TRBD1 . TGTGCCAGCAGCCTAATTACAGGGGAGGCGAATGGCTACACCTTC CASSLITGEANGYTF
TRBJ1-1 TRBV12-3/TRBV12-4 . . TGTGCCAGCACCTTGGGGGGCACTGAAGCTTTCTTT CASTLGGTEAFF
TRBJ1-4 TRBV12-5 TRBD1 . TGTGCTAGTGGTTCACCGTCCCGGGACAGGGTTGGCGCAACTAATGAAAAACTGTTTTTT CASGSPSRDRVGATNEKLFF
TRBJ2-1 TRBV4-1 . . TGCGCCAGCAGCCAAGCTTCAATGCCCGGGACATCTCCCTACAATGAGCAGTTCTTC CASSQASMPGTSPYNEQFF
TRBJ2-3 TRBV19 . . TGTGCCAGTAGTATTGGGAGGGATACGCAGTATTTT CASSIGRDTQYF
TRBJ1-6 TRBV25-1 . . TGTGCCAGCAGTGAATATAACCCCGGGTCACCCCTCCACTTT CASSEYNPGSPLHF
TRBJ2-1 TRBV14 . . TGTGCCAGCAGCCAAGTTCTAGCTATGAATGAGCAGTTCTTC CASSQVLAMNEQFF
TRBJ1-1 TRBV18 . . TGTGCCAGCTCACGAGACAGGAACACTGAAGCTTTCTTT CASSRDRNTEAFF
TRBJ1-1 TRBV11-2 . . TGTGCCACCTCCCTCGGGGGAACTGAAGCTTTCTTT CATSLGGTEAFF
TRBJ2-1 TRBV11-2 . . TGTGCCAGCAGCTTAGGTGCAGGGGGGCTCAATGAGCAGTTCTTC CASSLGAGGLNEQFF
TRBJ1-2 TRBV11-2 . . TGTGCCAGCAGCTTAGGCTCAGGGGAGGGCTACACCTTC CASSLGSGEGYTF
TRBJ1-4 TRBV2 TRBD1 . TGTGCCAGCAGTGATAATTATGTGACAGGGGCCAGTAATGAAAAACTGTTTTTT CASSDNYVTGASNEKLFF
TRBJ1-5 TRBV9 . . TGTGCCAGCAGCGTCTACCTGAATCAGCCCCAGCATTTT CASSVYLNQPQHF
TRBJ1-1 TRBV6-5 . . TGTGCCAGCATTCGACAGGCCGCCATGAACACTGAAGCTTTCTTT CASIRQAAMNTEAFF
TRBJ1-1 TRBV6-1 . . TGTGCCAGCAGTGACCAGGGGCTTACAGCTTTCTTT CASSDQGLTAFF
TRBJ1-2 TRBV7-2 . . TGTGCCAGCAGCTTAGGGGGGGGCGGCGGCTACACCTTC CASSLGGGGGYTF
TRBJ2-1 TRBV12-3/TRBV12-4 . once TGTGCCAGCAGTTTAACAGTAGACAATGAGCAGTTCTTC CASSLTVDNEQFF
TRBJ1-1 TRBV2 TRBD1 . TGTGCCAGCACTCTTGAGGGACAGGGCATTAACACTGAAGCTTTCTTT CASTLEGQGINTEAFF
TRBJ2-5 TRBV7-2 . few TGTGCCAGCAGCTTTGGGGGCCTCCCAGAGACCCAGTACTTC CASSFGGLPETQYF
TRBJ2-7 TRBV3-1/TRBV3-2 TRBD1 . TGTGCCAGCAGCCAGGGACAGGGATTCGAGCAGTACTTC CASSQGQGFEQYF
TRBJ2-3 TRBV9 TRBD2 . TGTGCCAGCAGCCCTCGAGCGGGAGGGCCCCCAGATACGCAGTATTTT CASSPRAGGPPDTQYF
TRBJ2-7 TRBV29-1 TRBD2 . TGCAGCGTCTCTAGCGGGAGCTACGAGCAGTACTTC CSVSSGSYEQYF
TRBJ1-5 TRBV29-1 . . TGCAGCGTTGGGGCGTCGGCAAATCAGCCCCAGCATTTT CSVGASANQPQHF
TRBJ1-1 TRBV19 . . TGTGCCAGTAGTCTGGACTGGCCCATGAACACTGAAGCTTTCTTT CASSLDWPMNTEAFF
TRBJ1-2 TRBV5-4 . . TGTGCCAGCAGCTTGGCAGGCTCGGTCGGCTACACCTTC CASSLAGSVGYTF
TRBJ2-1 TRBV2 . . TGTGCCAGCAGTGTCAATGTCGGGGGAGGTGAGCAGTTCTTC CASSVNVGGGEQFF